These T cell receptor beta chains were read from a single sample in a study of PD-1 blockade in classical Hodgkin lymphoma. Repertoires were generated with immunoSEQ multiplex PCR, while TCRdb's copy carries only in-frame clones and drops some. Of 21,000 or so clones in the sample, approximately 89% were seen once. This specimen consisted of peripheral blood mononuclear cells (PBMCs), obtained before the fourth cycle of nivolumab. The source is a human donor with classical Hodgkin lymphoma. Both conserved end residues are part of each CDR3. A D gene is named only where the DNA matches it firmly. For some rows the clone size is stated as once, few or many, or as a class when expanded; others skip it.

d_call	v_call	j_call	clone_size	cdr3_aa	cdr3_nt
-	TRBV7-6	TRBJ1-3	-	CASSLDPRLSGNTIYF	TGTGCCAGCAGCTTAGATCCGAGACTCTCTGGAAACACCATATATTTT
-	TRBV7-9	TRBJ2-5	-	CASSFGGMSQETQYF	TGTGCCAGCAGCTTCGGGGGAATGTCCCAAGAGACCCAGTACTTC
-	TRBV4-3	TRBJ1-4	-	CASSQGRGVLEKLFF	TGCGCCAGCAGCCAAGGGAGGGGGGTTCTAGAAAAACTGTTTTTT
TRBD1	TRBV10-1	TRBJ1-1	-	CASKKNPGQIMNTEAFF	TGCGCCAGCAAAAAGAATCCGGGACAGATTATGAACACTGAAGCTTTCTTT
TRBD1	TRBV7-2	TRBJ1-1	-	CASSPRTGGTEAFF	TGTGCCAGCAGCCCGCGGACAGGGGGGACTGAAGCTTTCTTT
-	TRBV6-6	TRBJ2-7	once	CASSTGNPSYEQYF	TGTGCCAGCAGTACAGGGAACCCATCCTACGAGCAGTACTTC
TRBD1	TRBV9	TRBJ1-4	-	CASSETTGGVDEKLFF	TGTGCCAGCAGCGAAACTACAGGGGGGGTCGATGAAAAACTGTTTTTT
-	TRBV28	TRBJ1-5	-	CASSSGQGTDQPQHF	TGTGCCAGCTCTTCGGGGCAGGGGACGGATCAGCCCCAGCATTTT
TRBD1	TRBV6-5	TRBJ2-7	-	CASRKPGQGYEQYF	TGTGCCAGCAGGAAACCGGGACAGGGGTACGAGCAGTACTTC
-	TRBV5-5	TRBJ1-4	-	CASSPIATNEKLFF	TGTGCCAGCAGCCCGATTGCAACTAATGAAAAACTGTTTTTT
TRBD1	TRBV5-1	TRBJ1-4	-	CASSRGGTGNEKLFF	TGCGCCAGCAGCCGCGGAGGGACAGGCAATGAAAAACTGTTTTTT
-	TRBV19	TRBJ1-2	once	CASSMRTRNLYGYTF	TGTGCCAGTAGTATGAGGACACGGAACCTCTATGGCTACACCTTC
-	TRBV10-3	TRBJ2-5	-	CAISEPGEGETQYF	TGTGCCATCAGTGAGCCAGGGGAGGGGGAGACCCAGTACTTC
-	TRBV9	TRBJ2-6	-	CASSVGGSGANVLTF	TGTGCCAGCAGCGTAGGAGGGTCAGGGGCCAACGTCCTGACTTTC
-	TRBV19	TRBJ2-5	once	CASSGQTWDF	TGTGCCAGTTCGGGACAAACCTGGGACTTC
-	TRBV19	TRBJ2-2	-	CASSTLAANTGELFF	TGTGCCAGTAGTACCTTAGCCGCGAACACCGGGGAGCTGTTTTTT
-	TRBV9	TRBJ2-6	-	CASSGGSNVLTF	TGTGCCAGCAGCGGGGGCAGCAACGTCCTGACTTTC
-	TRBV7-2	TRBJ1-1	-	CASSLSDLNTEAFF	TGTGCCAGCAGCTTATCGGACCTGAACACTGAAGCTTTCTTT
TRBD2	TRBV27	TRBJ2-7	-	CASNKLESGVYEQYF	TGTGCCAGCAATAAGCTGGAGAGCGGGGTATACGAGCAGTACTTC
-	TRBV25-1	TRBJ2-2	-	CASRITGELFF	TGTGCCAGCAGAATCACCGGGGAGCTGTTTTTT
TRBD1	TRBV27	TRBJ2-5	-	CASSLGRGRGETQYF	TGTGCCAGCAGTTTAGGCAGGGGGCGGGGAGAGACCCAGTACTTC
-	TRBV9	TRBJ2-7	once	CASSVAGTPYGQYF	TGTGCCAGCAGCGTTGCCGGGACACCCTACGGGCAGTACTTC
-	TRBV27	TRBJ1-5	-	CASSPNGGTIQPQHF	TGTGCCAGCAGTCCAAACGGGGGGACTATCCAGCCCCAGCATTTT
TRBD1	TRBV19	TRBJ2-3	-	CASSIGTGGSTDTQYF	TGTGCCAGTAGTATTGGGACAGGGGGGAGCACAGATACGCAGTATTTT
TRBD1	TRBV11-1	TRBJ2-7	once	CASSLGRQGPTYEQYF	TGTGCCAGCAGCTTAGGGAGACAGGGTCCCACCTACGAGCAGTACTTC
-	TRBV27	TRBJ2-3	-	CASSLMGPFTDTQYF	TGTGCCAGCAGTTTAATGGGACCCTTCACAGATACGCAGTATTTT
-	TRBV4-3	TRBJ1-4	-	CASSQDSRGDINEKLFF	TGCGCCAGCAGCCAAGACAGTAGAGGGGATATTAATGAAAAACTGTTTTTT
-	TRBV11-3	TRBJ2-1	-	CASSLREGSGNEQFF	TGTGCCAGCAGCTTACGGGAAGGGTCAGGCAATGAGCAGTTCTTC
-	TRBV5-8	TRBJ2-7	once	CASSFWTTSGNEQYF	TGTGCCAGCAGCTTTTGGACGACTAGTGGCAACGAGCAGTACTTC
TRBD2	TRBV6-6	TRBJ2-1	-	CASASSGVNEQFF	TGTGCCAGCGCTAGTAGCGGGGTCAATGAGCAGTTCTTC
TRBD1	TRBV28	TRBJ2-3	-	CASSLEGAYTDTQYF	TGTGCCAGCAGCCTCGAGGGGGCCTACACAGATACGCAGTATTTT
-	TRBV4-2	TRBJ1-2	once	CASSQDSGNYGYTF	TGTGCCAGCAGCCAAGATTCAGGGAACTATGGCTACACCTTC
TRBD2	TRBV7-6	TRBJ2-7	-	CASSLGSSGAGEQYF	TGTGCCAGCAGCTTAGGATCTAGCGGGGCGGGCGAGCAGTACTTC
TRBD1	TRBV4-1	TRBJ2-3	-	CASSRTGDADTQYF	TGCGCCAGCAGCCGTACAGGGGACGCAGATACGCAGTATTTT
-	TRBV4-1	TRBJ2-7	-	CASSQGGSEQYF	TGCGCCAGCAGCCAAGGAGGGTCCGAGCAGTACTTC
-	TRBV4-3	TRBJ2-3	-	CASSQNWWGTDTQYF	TGCGCCAGCAGCCAAAATTGGTGGGGCACAGATACGCAGTATTTT
TRBD1	TRBV11-3	TRBJ2-7	-	CASSLTGEAYEQYF	TGTGCCAGCAGCTTAACAGGGGAAGCCTACGAGCAGTACTTC
TRBD1	TRBV7-8	TRBJ1-6	-	CASSTGESSYNSPLHF	TGTGCCAGCAGCACAGGGGAGAGCTCCTATAATTCACCCCTCCACTTT
-	TRBV5-4	TRBJ2-5	-	CASSLKTGQETQYF	TGTGCCAGCAGCCTTAAAACAGGGCAGGAGACCCAGTACTTC
-	TRBV28	TRBJ1-6	few	CASSFPPDSLHF	TGTGCCAGCAGTTTCCCCCCGGATAGCCTCCACTTT
TRBD2	TRBV19	TRBJ2-5	-	CASSVLAGVQETQYF	TGTGCCAGTAGTGTTCTAGCGGGGGTCCAAGAGACCCAGTACTTC
-	TRBV27	TRBJ2-3	-	CASSSIRSRRVTDTQYF	TGTGCCAGCAGTTCGATACGGTCTCGGCGGGTCACAGATACGCAGTATTTT
TRBD2	TRBV10-3	TRBJ2-1	once	CAISESSGGTYNEQFF	TGTGCCATCAGTGAGTCTAGCGGGGGGACCTACAATGAGCAGTTCTTC
-	TRBV27	TRBJ1-5	once	CASSFRSEVGNQPQHF	TGTGCCAGCAGTTTCCGGTCAGAGGTCGGCAATCAGCCCCAGCATTTT
TRBD2	TRBV11-2	TRBJ2-1	few	CASSLVGTSGVYNEQFF	TGTGCCAGCAGCTTAGTTGGGACTAGCGGAGTATACAATGAGCAGTTCTTC
TRBD2	TRBV30	TRBJ2-1	-	CAWGTGTSGGDYNEQFF	TGTGCCTGGGGGACCGGGACTAGCGGGGGCGACTACAATGAGCAGTTCTTC
TRBD1	TRBV7-9	TRBJ1-1	-	CASSRTLGQGNTEAFF	TGTGCCAGCAGCCGAACGCTAGGACAGGGAAACACTGAAGCTTTCTTT
TRBD2	TRBV27	TRBJ2-3	-	CASSLTLAGGPGTQYF	TGTGCCAGCAGTTTAACACTAGCGGGGGGGCCGGGTACGCAGTATTTT
-	TRBV4-3	TRBJ2-7	-	CASSSKPGEPYEQYF	TGCGCCAGCAGCTCTAAGCCCGGGGAGCCCTACGAGCAGTACTTC
-	TRBV6-6	TRBJ2-5	-	CASRRGLQETQYF	TGTGCCAGCAGGCGGGGGCTTCAAGAGACCCAGTACTTC
TRBD1	TRBV7-2	TRBJ2-7	-	CASSFSGTGGEQYF	TGTGCCAGCAGCTTCAGTGGGACAGGGGGCGAGCAGTACTTC
-	TRBV19	TRBJ2-2	-	CASSPRGVGELFF	TGTGCCAGTAGTCCTAGGGGAGTCGGGGAGCTGTTTTTT
-	TRBV19	TRBJ1-5	-	CASSNRDGGNQPQHF	TGTGCCAGTAGTAACCGGGACGGTGGCAATCAGCCCCAGCATTTT
-	TRBV28	TRBJ1-1	-	CASILNTEAFF	TGTGCCAGCATCCTGAACACTGAAGCTTTCTTT
TRBD2	TRBV6-6	TRBJ2-7	once	CASSPERGVIYEQYF	TGTGCCAGCAGCCCAGAACGGGGGGTAATCTACGAGCAGTACTTC